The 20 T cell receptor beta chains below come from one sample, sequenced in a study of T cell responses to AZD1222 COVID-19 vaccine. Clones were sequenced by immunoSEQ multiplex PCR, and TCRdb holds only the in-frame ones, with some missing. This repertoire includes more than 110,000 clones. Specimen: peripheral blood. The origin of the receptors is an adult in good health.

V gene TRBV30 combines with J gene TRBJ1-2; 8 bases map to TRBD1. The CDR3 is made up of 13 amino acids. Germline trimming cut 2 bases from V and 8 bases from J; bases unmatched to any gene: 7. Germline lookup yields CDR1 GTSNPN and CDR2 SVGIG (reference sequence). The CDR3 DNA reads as TGTGCCTGGAGTCGACAGGGGCCGCAAGGCTACACCTTC. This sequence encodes CAWSRQGPQGYTF.

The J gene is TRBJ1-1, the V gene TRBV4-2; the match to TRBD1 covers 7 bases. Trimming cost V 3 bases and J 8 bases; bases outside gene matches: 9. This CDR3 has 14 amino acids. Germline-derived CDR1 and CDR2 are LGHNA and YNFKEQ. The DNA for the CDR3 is TGTGCCAGCAGCCACCCCAGGGGGGGGTTAGAAGCTTTCTTT. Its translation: CASSHPRGGLEAFF.

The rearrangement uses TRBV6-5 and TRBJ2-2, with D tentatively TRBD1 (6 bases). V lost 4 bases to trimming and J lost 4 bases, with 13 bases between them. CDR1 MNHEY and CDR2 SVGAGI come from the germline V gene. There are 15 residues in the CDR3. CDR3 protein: CASSSKTGFTGELFF. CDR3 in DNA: TGTGCCAGCAGTTCCAAAACAGGGTTCACCGGGGAGCTGTTTTTT.

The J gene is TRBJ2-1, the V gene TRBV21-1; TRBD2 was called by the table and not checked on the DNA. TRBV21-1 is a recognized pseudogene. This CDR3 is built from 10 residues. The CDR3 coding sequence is TGTGCCAGCCTTAGCGATGAGCAGTTCTTC. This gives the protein CASLSDEQFF.

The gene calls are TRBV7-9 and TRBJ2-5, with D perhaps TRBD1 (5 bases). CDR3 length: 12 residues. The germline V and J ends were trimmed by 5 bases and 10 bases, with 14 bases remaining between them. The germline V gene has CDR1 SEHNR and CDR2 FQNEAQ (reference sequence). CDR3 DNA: TGTGCCAGCAGCATAGACAGCTCCGTCCAGTACTTC. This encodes CASSIDSSVQYF.

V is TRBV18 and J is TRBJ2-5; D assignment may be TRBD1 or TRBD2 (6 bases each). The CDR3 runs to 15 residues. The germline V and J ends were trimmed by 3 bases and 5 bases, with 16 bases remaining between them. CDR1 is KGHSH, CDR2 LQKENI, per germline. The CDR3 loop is CASSPLRGVGETQYF. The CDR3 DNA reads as TGTGCCAGCTCACCTCTGAGGGGGGTCGGGGAGACCCAGTACTTC. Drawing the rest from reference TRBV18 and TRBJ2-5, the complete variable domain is NAGVMQNPRHLVRRRGQEARLRCSPMKGHSHVYWYRQLPEEGLKFMVYLQKENIIDESGMPKERFSAEFPKEGPSILRIQQVVRGDSAAYFCASSPLRGVGETQYFGPGTRLLVL.

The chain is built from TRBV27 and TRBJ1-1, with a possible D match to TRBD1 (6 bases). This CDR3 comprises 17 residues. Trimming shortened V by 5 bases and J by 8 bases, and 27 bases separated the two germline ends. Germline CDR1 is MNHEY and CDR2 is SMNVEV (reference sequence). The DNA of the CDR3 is TGTGCCAGCAGTCCAGTGCTCCGGCGGGGGGCTCATGCGGAAGCTTTCTTT. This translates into CASSPVLRRGAHAEAFF.

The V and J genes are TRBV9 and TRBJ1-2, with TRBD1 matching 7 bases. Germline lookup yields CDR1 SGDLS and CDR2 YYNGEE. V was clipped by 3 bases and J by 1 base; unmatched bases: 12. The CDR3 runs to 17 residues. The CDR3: CASSEAAAQGYNYGYTF. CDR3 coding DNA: TGTGCCAGCAGCGAGGCCGCTGCACAGGGGTATAACTATGGCTACACCTTC.

CDR3 nucleotide sequence: TGTGCCAGCAGTAATACAAGGGTCTTAGGTGGAAACACCATATATTTT. This translates into CASSNTRVLGGNTIYF. The chain recombines TRBV2 with TRBJ1-3, with D unclear. Germline V CDR1 and CDR2: SNHLY, FYNNEI. The length of the CDR3 is 16 residues. The germline V and J ends were trimmed by 5 bases and 3 bases, with 17 bases remaining between them.

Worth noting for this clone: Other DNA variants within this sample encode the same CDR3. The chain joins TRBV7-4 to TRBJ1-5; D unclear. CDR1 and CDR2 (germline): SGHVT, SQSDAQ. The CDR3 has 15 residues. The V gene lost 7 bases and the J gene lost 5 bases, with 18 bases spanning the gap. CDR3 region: CASTAEGEDDQPQHF. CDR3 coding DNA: TGTGCCAGCACCGCCGAAGGAGAAGATGATCAGCCCCAGCATTTT.

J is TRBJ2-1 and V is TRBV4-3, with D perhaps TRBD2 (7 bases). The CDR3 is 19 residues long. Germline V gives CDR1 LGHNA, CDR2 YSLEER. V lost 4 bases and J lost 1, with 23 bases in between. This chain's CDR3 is CASSREQGPGGRSYNEQFF. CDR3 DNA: TGCGCCAGCAGCCGAGAACAGGGACCCGGGGGGAGATCCTACAATGAGCAGTTCTTC.

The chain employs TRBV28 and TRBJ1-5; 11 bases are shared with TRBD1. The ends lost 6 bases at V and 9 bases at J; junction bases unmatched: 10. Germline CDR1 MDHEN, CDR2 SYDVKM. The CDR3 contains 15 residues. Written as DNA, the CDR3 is TGTGCCAGCAGCCCGGGACAGGGGGATTCGCGGCCCCAGCATTTT. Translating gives CASSPGQGDSRPQHF.

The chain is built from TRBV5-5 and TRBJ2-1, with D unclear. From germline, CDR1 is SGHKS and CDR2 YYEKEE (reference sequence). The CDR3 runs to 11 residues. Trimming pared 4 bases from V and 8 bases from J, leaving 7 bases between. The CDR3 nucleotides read TGTGCCAGCAGCACCCCAGATGAGCAGTTCTTC. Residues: CASSTPDEQFF.

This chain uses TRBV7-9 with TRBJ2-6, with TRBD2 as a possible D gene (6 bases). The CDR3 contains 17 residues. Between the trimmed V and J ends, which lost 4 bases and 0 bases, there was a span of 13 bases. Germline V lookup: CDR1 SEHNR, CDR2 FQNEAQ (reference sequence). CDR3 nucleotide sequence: TGTGCCAGCAGCTCAAGCGGGCGGTACTCTGGGGCCAACGTCCTGACTTTC. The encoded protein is CASSSSGRYSGANVLTF. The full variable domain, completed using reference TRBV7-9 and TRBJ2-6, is DTGVSQNPRHKITKRGQNVTFRCDPISEHNRLYWYRQTLGQGPEFLTYFQNEAQLEKSRLLSDRFSAERPKGSFSTLEIQRTEQGDSAMYLCASSSSGRYSGANVLTFGAGSRLTVL.

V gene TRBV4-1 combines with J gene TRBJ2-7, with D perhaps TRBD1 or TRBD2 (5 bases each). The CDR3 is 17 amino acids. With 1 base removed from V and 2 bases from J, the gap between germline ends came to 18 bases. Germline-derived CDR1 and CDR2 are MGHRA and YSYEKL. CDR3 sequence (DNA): TGCGCCAGCAGCCAAGGGAGTCTTGGGACGGGAACCTACGAGCAGTACTTC. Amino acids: CASSQGSLGTGTYEQYF.

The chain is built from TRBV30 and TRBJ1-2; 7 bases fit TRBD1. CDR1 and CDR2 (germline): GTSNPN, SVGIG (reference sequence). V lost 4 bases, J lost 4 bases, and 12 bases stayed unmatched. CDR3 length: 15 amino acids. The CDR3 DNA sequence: TGTGCCTGGACCGGACAGGCCTGGCGGGGCTATGGCTACACCTTC. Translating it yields CAWTGQAWRGYGYTF.

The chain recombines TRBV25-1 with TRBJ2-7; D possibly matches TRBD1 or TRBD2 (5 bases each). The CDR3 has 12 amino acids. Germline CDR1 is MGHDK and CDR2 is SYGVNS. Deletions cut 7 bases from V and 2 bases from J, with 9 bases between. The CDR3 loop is CASKGETYEQYF. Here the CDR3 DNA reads TGTGCCAGCAAAGGGGAGACCTACGAGCAGTACTTC.

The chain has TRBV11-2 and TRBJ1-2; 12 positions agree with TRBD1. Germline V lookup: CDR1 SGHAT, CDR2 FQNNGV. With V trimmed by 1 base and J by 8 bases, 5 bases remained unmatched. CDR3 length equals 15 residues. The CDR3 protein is CASSLAGQGARGYTF. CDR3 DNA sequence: TGTGCCAGCAGCTTAGCGGGACAGGGGGCGAGGGGCTACACCTTC.

DNA for the CDR3: TGTGCCAGCAGCTGGGACCCAGGAAAGCGTACTGAAGCTTTCTTT. It is translated as CASSWDPGKRTEAFF. The chain is built from TRBV11-3 and TRBJ1-1; perhaps TRBD1 as D (5 bases). The CDR3 runs to 15 residues. Germline V gene data show CDR1 as SGHNT and CDR2 as YENEEA. With 4 bases removed from V and 5 bases from J, the gap between germline ends came to 17 bases.

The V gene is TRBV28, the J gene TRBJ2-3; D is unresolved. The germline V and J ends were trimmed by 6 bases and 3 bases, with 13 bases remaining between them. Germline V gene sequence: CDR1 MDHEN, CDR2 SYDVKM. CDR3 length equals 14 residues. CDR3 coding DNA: TGTGCCAGCAGCCCTCCAGGATTTACAGATACGCAGTATTTT. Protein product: CASSPPGFTDTQYF.